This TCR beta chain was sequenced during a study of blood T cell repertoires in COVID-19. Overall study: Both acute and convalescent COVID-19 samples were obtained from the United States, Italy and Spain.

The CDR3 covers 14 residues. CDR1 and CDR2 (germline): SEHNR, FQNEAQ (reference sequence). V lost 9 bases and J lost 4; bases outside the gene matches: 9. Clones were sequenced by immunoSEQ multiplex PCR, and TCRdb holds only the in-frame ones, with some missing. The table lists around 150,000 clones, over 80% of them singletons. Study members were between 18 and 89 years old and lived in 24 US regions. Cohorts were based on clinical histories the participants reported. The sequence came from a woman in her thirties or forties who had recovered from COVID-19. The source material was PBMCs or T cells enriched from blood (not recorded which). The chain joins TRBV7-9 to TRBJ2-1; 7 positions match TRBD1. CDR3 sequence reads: CASQPGQSYNEQFF. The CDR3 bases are TGTGCCAGTCAACCGGGACAGTCATACAATGAGCAGTTCTTC.